This T cell receptor beta chain is from a study of identical twins (dated by TCRdb to 2015 to 2016). Context from the whole study: The study deep-sequenced TCR alpha and beta repertoires from monozygotic twins, unrelated adults of various ages and cord blood to test whether fetal clonotypes persist. Replicate twin experiments were performed at different times using different library preparation protocols to rule out contamination.

Libraries were prepared through 5' RACE. Sequenced on an Illumina HiSeq 2000. A universal primer binding site was added through template switching, and the final cDNA carried a unique molecular identifier so that TCR cDNA molecules could be counted accurately. First-strand cDNA for TCR alpha and beta chains was synthesized from specific primers in the conserved constant-segment region. To control for contamination, each cDNA library was double barcoded with a SMART-Mk sample barcode plus Illumina barcodes. TruSeq adapter sequences, together with Illumina sample barcodes, were added in two successive PCR steps. The Illumina HiSeq platform was used with custom primers to sequence TCR alpha and beta cDNA libraries. The authors processed their data as follows. Unique molecular identifiers were extracted from raw reads with MiGEC, and CDR3 positions were determined with MiXCR. Recombination models were inferred per individual with the repgenHMM and IGoR tools using an EM algorithm. Shared clonotype analysis was performed with the tcR package in R, normalizing sharing by the product of cloneset sizes. To study raw recombination free of thymic and clonal selection effects, out-of-frame nonproductive sequences were analyzed. The public reads were reanalyzed by TCRdb: fastp trimming at Q25, MiXCR alignment, in-frame beta chains only. Every entry covers one CDR3 protein and lists the most common genes and DNA from its rows. The V and J calls come from TCRdb's annotation, not from the publication. The sample includes a few hundred thousand distinct CDR3 sequences, with 10% to 15% observed a single time. The ten largest clones add up to just over 7% of the sample.

Broad study findings and their caveats: Compared with coincidental sharing between unrelated individuals, out-of-frame TCR alpha sequences shared between twins showed an excess of sequences with low generation probability. In monozygotic twins, recombination models systematically underestimated out-of-frame TCR alpha sharing, but the models matched the sharing seen between unrelated individuals. Because the same donors could not be followed over many years, conclusions were based on cross-sectional statistical analysis. The excess sharing between twins in beta out-of-frame sequences was weaker because fewer shared sequences reduced the signal-to-noise ratio. Fewer insertions were carried by abundant cord blood beta clonotypes; a weaker similar trend was observed in young adult naive repertoires, while no such trend was observed in memory repertoires. Zero-insertion analyses could be partly confounded by invariant T cells such as MAIT and iNKT, though diverse VJ usage argued against such confounding for most clonotypes.

Every donor in the study was a healthy Caucasian. Three pairs of female monozygotic twins, all aged roughly 18 to 29 years, were included in the twin cohort. Positive isolation kits from Invitrogen were used to isolate the CD4+ and CD8+ T cell populations. Regarding this clonotype: The antigen it recognizes is unknown. No clone much larger than this one lies a single base away; base qualities are absent.

The same data also went into a second study, on yellow fever vaccine responses in identical twins. That second report states: According to the authors, in identical twins the way T cells responded to vaccination appeared partly convergent and partly personalized. The study precisely tracked vaccine-responding T cell clones in identical twins.

The receptor's source is a woman aged 18-29 years in good health. The material sequenced was CD8+ T cells sorted from blood.

The sequenced DNA: TGTGCCAGCAGCCGCCCAAGTCTAGCGGGGAGCACAGATACGCAGTATTTT. This translates into CASSRPSLAGSTDTQYF. The chain couples TRBV7-8 to TRBJ2-3, with 9 bases in between that match TRBD2. According to the germline V gene, CDR1 reads SGHVS and CDR2 reads FQNEAQ. Trimming accounts for 5 bases at V and 0 bases at J, while the number of junction bases matched to no gene is 9. The CDR3 spans 17 residues, from the cysteine through the phenylalanine. Here the CDR3 DNA is all that survives: 51 bases in frame from base 1.